The clone carrying this TCR beta chain is a singleton in its sample. This entry is derived from a study of blood T cell repertoires in COVID-19. Study background: The United States, Italy and Spain were the sources of the acute and convalescent COVID-19 samples. T cells, B-cell-depleted T cells, or PBMCs supplied cDNA or gDNA.

The length of the CDR3 is 15 residues. CDR1 MNHEY and CDR2 SMNVEV come from the germline V gene (reference sequence). The J segment lost 9 bases and the V segment lost 8 bases, leaving 12 bases of the junction unmatched. In the source study's methods: Reference gene primer amplification gave estimated nucleated cell counts. Libraries were prepared by immunoSEQ multiplex PCR; TCRdb keeps only in-frame clonotypes and omits some of them. V and J calls and clone size are copied from that table; D and trimming were computed from the DNA. Seen here are 110,000 or so clones, over 75% observed once, and the top ten hold roughly 4.2%.

This chain connects TRBV27 to TRBJ2-1, with 11 bases matching TRBD1. Sequencing was carried out using peripheral blood. The TCR comes from a man aged 50 to 59 with acute or convalescent COVID-19. The CDR3 is CASEPLGQGVGEQFF. The CDR3, as DNA: TGTGCCAGCGAGCCATTGGGACAGGGGGTGGGTGAGCAGTTCTTC.